These 30 T cell receptor beta chains were all obtained from the same sample, sequenced in a study of T-cell reconstitution after alpha-beta-depleted transplantation in children. Unique molecular identifiers were incorporated when the TCRbeta library was constructed. TCRdb re-called the PCR reads with MiXCR, one entry per CDR3 protein. Counted here are fewer than 550,000 distinct CDR3 sequences, about 10% occurring once; the ten biggest clones make up 2% to 2.5%. This material consisted of PBMCs, taken before TCRalphabeta/CD19-depleted stem cell transplant. These receptors were taken from a child aged 2 to 10 with inherited bone marrow failure, due to receive a stem cell transplant.

This clonotype was counted ten times or more. V gene TRBV15 combines with J gene TRBJ2-5; D remains ambiguous. V lost 0 bases and J lost 7, with 6 bases in between. This CDR3 is 12 amino acids long. Looked up from germline, CDR1 is LNHNV and CDR2 is YYDKDF (reference sequence). In DNA form, the CDR3 reads TGTGCCACCAGCAGAGAGTTATCGACCCAGTACTTC. It translates to CATSRELSTQYF.

This clonotype has a single count. V gene TRBV20-1 combines with J gene TRBJ2-3, with D maybe TRBD1 (6 bases). Per the germline V gene, CDR1 is DFQATT and CDR2 is SNEGSKA (reference sequence). The CDR3 runs 14 residues. Trimming stripped 0 bases from V and 2 bases from J, with 9 bases between. CDR3 DNA: TGCAGTGCTAGAGATCAGGGGCTCACAGATACGCAGTATTTT. This sequence encodes CSARDQGLTDTQYF.

This clonotype showed up just a few times. The genes are TRBV28 and TRBJ2-7; TRBD1 or TRBD2 may be the D gene (5 bases each). This CDR3 has 14 amino acids. Germline CDR1 is MDHEN and CDR2 is SYDVKM. V was pared by 3 bases and J by 4 bases, with 13 bases between. For the CDR3, the DNA is TGTGCCAGCAGTTTCCGGGACCCGCTTTACGAGCAGTACTTC. This sequence encodes CASSFRDPLYEQYF. Combining the CDR3 with reference TRBV28 and TRBJ2-7 gives the whole variable domain DVKVTQSSRYLVKRTGEKVFLECVQDMDHENMFWYRQDPGLGLRLIYFSYDVKMKEKGDIPEGYSVSREKKERFSLILESASTNQTSMYLCASSFRDPLYEQYFGPGTRLTVT.

This clonotype was counted many times. V gene TRBV12-3 or TRBV12-4 combines with J gene TRBJ1-1, with D possibly matching TRBD1 (6 bases). With 3 bases removed from V and 4 bases from J, the gap between germline ends came to 12 bases. The CDR3 has 14 amino acids. CDR3 in DNA: TGTGCCAGCAGTTTTTTTGGGGGGGCCACTGAAGCTTTCTTT. This encodes CASSFFGGATEAFF.

This clonotype has a count of ten or more. The rearrangement links TRBV10-2 to TRBJ2-5; 9 bases align to TRBD2. Trimming cost V 2 bases and J 5 bases; bases outside gene matches: 12. CDR1 is WSHSY and CDR2 is SAAADI in the germline V gene. The CDR3 is 17 amino acids. CDR3: CASSEMGGRAVRETQYF. CDR3 in DNA: TGCGCCAGCAGTGAGATGGGCGGGAGGGCCGTAAGGGAGACCCAGTACTTC.

The table lists this clonotype with many counts. V usage is TRBV10-3 and J usage is TRBJ2-3; 8 bases are shared with TRBD1. This CDR3 has 14 residues. With 6 bases clipped from V and 4 bases from J, the junction kept 6 bases outside the gene matches. From germline, CDR1 is ENHRY and CDR2 SYGVKD. The CDR3 nucleotides read TGTGCCATCAGGAAAGGACAGGGATCAGATACGCAGTATTTT. Amino acids: CAIRKGQGSDTQYF.

The genes are TRBV20-1 and TRBJ2-1; 8 bases are shared with TRBD2. V shed 3 bases and J 4 bases; nucleotides not matched to a gene: 11. The CDR3 covers 16 residues. CDR1 is DFQATT and CDR2 is SNEGSKA in the germline V gene (reference sequence). CDR3: CSASWSGGPSYNEQFF. For the CDR3, the DNA is TGCAGTGCTAGTTGGTCGGGGGGGCCCTCTTACAATGAGCAGTTCTTC.

This clonotype was seen ten or more times. The chain carries TRBV18 and TRBJ2-1, with D possibly being TRBD1 (6 bases). Germline assignment: CDR1 KGHSH and CDR2 LQKENI. There are 18 residues in the CDR3. V was clipped by 3 bases and J by 3 bases, with 21 bases between them. The CDR3 nucleotides are TGTGCCAGCTCACCCACGTTGGTTCAGGGGAGTTTCTACAATGAGCAGTTCTTC. As protein: CASSPTLVQGSFYNEQFF.

This clonotype was seen a handful of times. The chain carries TRBV27 and TRBJ1-1; D not resolved. The germline V gene has CDR1 MNHEY and CDR2 SMNVEV (reference sequence). V lost 1 base and J 1 base, leaving 10 bases between the germline ends. The CDR3 runs to 15 residues. DNA for the CDR3: TGTGCCAGCAGTTTATTTAGGATTGAGAACACTGAAGCTTTCTTT. This codes for CASSLFRIENTEAFF.

This clonotype was seen at least ten times. The rearrangement links TRBV4-1 to TRBJ1-5; 7 positions agree with TRBD1. Germline-derived CDR1 and CDR2 are MGHRA and YSYEKL. The CDR3 is 17 amino acids. After removal of 2 bases from V and 10 bases from J, the junction contained 17 bases not matched to a gene. CDR3 nucleotides: TGCGCCAGCAGCCAAAGAGGGGGCGGGACGGGGACGATTCCCCAGCATTTT. Translation gives CASSQRGGGTGTIPQHF.

V is TRBV9 and J is TRBJ2-2; TRBD2 aligns across 10 bases. The CDR3 sequence is 17 residues long. Germline CDR1 SGDLS, CDR2 YYNGEE. V trimming: 4 bases; J trimming: 5 bases; junction bases outside the gene matches: 11. The chain's CDR3 is CASSLNYLAGATGELFF. CDR3 coding DNA: TGTGCCAGCAGCCTCAACTATCTAGCGGGAGCGACCGGGGAGCTGTTTTTT.

This clonotype was recorded many times. This sequence joins TRBV29-1 and TRBJ2-1, with no clear D. Trimming shortened V by 8 bases and J by 8 bases, and 10 bases separated the two germline ends. Germline values: CDR1 SQVTM, CDR2 ANQGSEA. The CDR3 totals 10 residues. CDR3 protein: CSPLSHEQFF. For the CDR3, the DNA is TGCAGCCCTCTTTCCCATGAGCAGTTCTTC.

This clonotype was recorded many times. The genes are TRBV29-1 and TRBJ2-3, with TRBD2 matching 10 bases. The germline V gene encodes CDR1 SQVTM and CDR2 ANQGSEA. V was clipped by 6 bases and J by 6 bases; unmatched bases: 6. CDR3 size: 13 residues. The CDR3 DNA reads as TGCAGCGTCTCCGGGACTAGCGCTGATACGCAGTATTTT. Its translation: CSVSGTSADTQYF.

A word on this clonotype: A much larger clone lies one base from this, so it may be a read error. The chain employs TRBV15 and TRBJ2-1; perhaps TRBD2 as D (5 bases). CDR1 and CDR2 (germline): LNHNV, YYDKDF (reference sequence). CDR3 length equals 13 residues. V was clipped by 1 base and J by 4 bases, with 5 bases between them. CDR3 DNA sequence: TGTGCCACCAGCAGAGCGGGATACAATGAGCAGTTCTTC. It specifies CATSRAGYNEQFF. Combining the CDR3 with reference TRBV15 and TRBJ2-1 gives the whole variable domain DAMVIQNPRYQVTQFGKPVTLSCSQTLNHNVMYWYQQKSSQAPKLLFHYYDKDFNNEADTPDNFQSRRPNTSFCFLDIRSPGLGDTAMYLCATSRAGYNEQFFGPGTRLTVL.

The table lists this clonotype with a few counts. The CDR3 reads CASSLGEKGNQPQHF. The CDR3 DNA reads as TGTGCCAGCAGCCTGGGTGAAAAGGGCAATCAGCCCCAGCATTTT. The chain combines TRBV12-3 or TRBV12-4 with TRBJ1-5, with D unresolved. The CDR3 has 15 amino acids. Trimming stripped 6 bases from V and 2 bases from J, with 14 bases between.

This clonotype was observed many times. For the CDR3, the DNA is TGTGCCAGCAGTATTATAGGGGGCACTGAAGCTTTCTTT. This gives the protein CASSIIGGTEAFF. This chain links TRBV27 with TRBJ1-1; tentatively, D is TRBD1 (6 bases). Trimming removed 5 bases at V and 4 bases at J, with 11 bases between. The CDR3 totals 13 residues. CDR1 and CDR2 from the germline V gene are MNHEY and SMNVEV (reference sequence).

This clonotype has only a few counts. The chain combines TRBV7-8 with TRBJ2-2; 7 nucleotides line up with TRBD1. Germline CDR1 is SGHVS and CDR2 is FQNEAQ. The CDR3 length is 14 residues. Trimming cost V 5 bases and J 6 bases; bases outside gene matches: 6. The CDR3 nucleotides read TGTGCCAGCAGCCCACCGGGACAGTCCGGGGAGCTGTTTTTT. Translation gives CASSPPGQSGELFF.

This clonotype was counted many times. The chain recombines TRBV2 with TRBJ2-7; D uncertain. CDR3 size: 12 residues. Germline CDR1 and CDR2: SNHLY and FYNNEI. V was clipped by 5 bases and J by 3 bases, with 8 bases between them. The DNA of the CDR3 is TGTGCCAGCAGTCACCTCATCTACGAGCAGTACTTC. It specifies CASSHLIYEQYF.

This clonotype was observed many times. The chain has TRBV15 and TRBJ1-1; maybe TRBD1 (5 bases). Between the trimmed V and J ends, which lost 3 bases and 1 base, there was a span of 12 bases. Germline V gives CDR1 LNHNV, CDR2 YYDKDF (reference sequence). This CDR3 region has 15 residues. As DNA, the CDR3 is TGTGCCACCAGCAGGGGTGGACATACGAACACTGAAGCTTTCTTT. As protein: CATSRGGHTNTEAFF.

This clonotype was counted many times. The V gene is TRBV7-2, the J gene TRBJ1-1; TRBD1 might be the D (5 bases). With 0 bases removed from V and 14 bases from J, the gap between germline ends came to 19 bases. The germline V gene has CDR1 SGHTA and CDR2 FQGNSA. The CDR3 loop spans 14 amino acids. DNA of the CDR3: TGTGCCAGCAGCTTAGCGGGGGGTAAGGCCTGGTGCTTCTTT. It specifies CASSLAGGKAWCFF.

The table lists this clonotype with many counts. The chain combines TRBV12-3 or TRBV12-4 with TRBJ2-5, with TRBD1 matching over 10 bases. This CDR3 spans 17 amino acids. The junction had 12 bases not matched to a gene; V was cut back by 4 bases and J by 4 bases. The CDR3 loop reads CASSSNRDRGLRETQYF. CDR3 nucleotide sequence: TGTGCCAGCAGTTCGAACCGGGACAGGGGCCTGCGAGAGACCCAGTACTTC.

The chain carries TRBV28 and TRBJ2-1; perhaps TRBD1 as D (6 bases). Germline V CDR1 and CDR2: MDHEN, SYDVKM. The CDR3 contains 14 residues. V lost 6 bases, J lost 6 bases, and 15 bases lay in between. CDR3 amino acids: CASSVHYRVNEQFF. CDR3 coding DNA: TGTGCCAGCAGCGTGCACTACAGGGTCAATGAGCAGTTCTTC.

In the case of this clonotype: This may be a read error: a much more frequent sequence differs by one nucleotide. The V and J genes are TRBV10-3 and TRBJ1-1; 9 positions agree with TRBD1. The junction had 5 bases not matched to a gene; V was cut back by 6 bases and J by 6 bases. Germline V lookup: CDR1 ENHRY, CDR2 SYGVKD. CDR3 length: 13 amino acids. This CDR3 is CAIRGTGFAEAFF. DNA for the CDR3: TGTGCCATCAGGGGGACAGGGTTCGCTGAAGCTTTCTTT.

This clonotype was detected many times. The genes are TRBV4-3 and TRBJ2-5; 8 bases align to TRBD2. The CDR3 loop spans 20 amino acids. V shed 0 bases and J 1 base; nucleotides not matched to a gene: 16. Germline loops: CDR1 LGHNA, CDR2 YSLEER. The CDR3 DNA follows: TGCGCCAGCAGCCAAGAGGGAGGGACCACCAGCGGGGGAACCCAAGAGACCCAGTACTTC. Translated, it gives CASSQEGGTTSGGTQETQYF.

This clonotype was observed a few times. This chain links TRBV19 with TRBJ1-5, with TRBD1 as a possible D gene (5 bases). The V gene's germline CDR1 is LNHDA and CDR2 SQIVND (reference sequence). V lost 5 bases and J lost 5, with 10 bases in between. This CDR3 has 13 amino acids. The CDR3 protein is CASSGTADQPQHF. CDR3 sequence (DNA): TGTGCCAGTAGTGGGACCGCAGATCAGCCCCAGCATTTT.

This clonotype was seen repeatedly, ten times or more. The chain carries TRBV7-2 and TRBJ2-7; 7 bases line up with TRBD1. The CDR3 spans 14 residues. Germline V gene data show CDR1 as SGHTA and CDR2 as FQGNSA. After removal of 6 bases from V and 1 base from J, the junction contained 6 bases not matched to a gene. The CDR3: CASSLSGQSYEQYF. As DNA, the CDR3 is TGTGCCAGCAGTTTATCGGGACAGTCCTACGAGCAGTACTTC.

This clonotype occurred many times. The chain has TRBV10-3 and TRBJ2-2, with D perhaps matching TRBD1 (6 bases). The CDR3 extends over 14 amino acids. Germline V CDR1 and CDR2: ENHRY, SYGVKD. V was clipped by 0 bases and J by 4 bases, with 6 bases between them. CDR3 sequence reads: CAISESRGTGELFF. CDR3 sequence (DNA): TGTGCCATCAGTGAGTCCAGGGGCACCGGGGAGCTGTTTTTT.

This clonotype was seen ten or more times. V is TRBV27 and J is TRBJ2-5; TRBD1 might be the D (5 bases). Germline assignment: CDR1 MNHEY and CDR2 SMNVEV (reference sequence). This CDR3 is built from 15 residues. V was cut by 0 bases and J by 3 bases, with 11 bases left in between. CDR3 region: CASSLSGVTEETQYF. CDR3 bases: TGTGCCAGCAGTTTATCGGGTGTGACAGAAGAGACCCAGTACTTC.

The table lists this clonotype with many counts. This chain uses TRBV7-2 with TRBJ1-2; D is ambiguous. The ends were cut back, 1 base at V and 0 bases at J, with 6 bases in the middle. The germline V gene encodes CDR1 SGHTA and CDR2 FQGNSA. CDR3 size: 14 residues. CDR3 region: CASSLDPANYGYTF. The CDR3 DNA follows: TGTGCCAGCAGCTTAGATCCAGCTAACTATGGCTACACCTTC. The variable domain in full, with the rest retrieved from reference TRBV7-2 and TRBJ1-2, is GAGVSQSPSNKVTEKGKDVELRCDPISGHTALYWYRQSLGQGLEFLIYFQGNSAPDKSGLPSDRFSAERTGGSVSTLTIQRTQQEDSAVYLCASSLDPANYGYTFGSGTRLTVV.

This clonotype was seen many times. The chain is built from TRBV5-1 and TRBJ2-3, with TRBD2 matching over 7 bases. The germline CDR1 and CDR2 sequences are SGHRS and YFSETQ. This CDR3 region has 16 residues. Trimming at V came to 4 bases and at J to 2 bases, leaving 10 bases not matched to a gene. CDR3 nucleotides: TGCGCCAGCAGCCGCGACTGGGGACTATTCACAGATACGCAGTATTTT. Its translation: CASSRDWGLFTDTQYF.